A single sample gave rise to the 14 T cell receptor beta chains below, sequenced in a study of blood T cells in healthy people across ages. Through a sample-barcoded 5' primer and a J-beta primer mix, a second PCR was run for about 6 to 12 cycles. Via MiXCR, TCRdb re-called the 5' RACE reads, giving one row per CDR3 protein. The profile shows 1.5 million to 2 million distinct CDR3 sequences, under 30% of them singletons. Sample: blood. All receptors derive from a woman between 25 and 40 years old in good health.

The chain links TRBV2 to TRBJ2-4; TRBD1 aligns across 9 bases. CDR1 and CDR2 from the germline V gene are SNHLY and FYNNEI. This CDR3 has 15 residues. The J segment lost 7 bases and the V segment lost 8 bases, leaving 12 bases of the junction unmatched. Here the CDR3 DNA reads TGTGCCAGCGGGTTGTCAACAGGGGGCATGAACATTCAGTACTTC. Amino acid sequence: CASGLSTGGMNIQYF.

About this clonotype itself: A read error is possible here, since a much larger clone lies one base away. The rearrangement links TRBV27 to TRBJ2-5; D unclear. V shed 2 bases and J shed 11 bases, with 15 bases lying between them. Per the germline V gene, CDR1 is MNHEY and CDR2 is SMNVEV (reference sequence). The CDR3 is 13 amino acids. The CDR3 loop reads CASSLPRYNEQYF. CDR3 nucleotides: TGTGCCAGCAGTTTACCTAGGTACAATGAGCAGTACTTC.

This chain joins TRBV5-1 and TRBJ2-1; 7 nucleotides line up with TRBD1. CDR1 and CDR2 (germline): SGHRS, YFSETQ. The CDR3 has 15 residues. With V trimmed by 3 bases and J by 9 bases, 12 bases remained unmatched. The CDR3 coding sequence is TGCGCCAGCAGCTCACGACAGGGTCCCAAGGGTGAGCAGTTCTTC. Its protein is CASSSRQGPKGEQFF.

This clonotype has more than one count but fewer than ten. The chain uses TRBV5-4 and TRBJ1-4; D remains ambiguous. The CDR3 extends over 15 amino acids. Germline CDR1 is SGHNT and CDR2 is YYREEE (reference sequence). V was clipped by 5 bases and J by 0 bases, with 11 bases between them. This CDR3 is CASSTDGATNEKLFF. The DNA of the CDR3 is TGTGCCAGCAGTACGGACGGTGCAACTAATGAAAAACTGTTTTTT. The whole variable domain, filled in from reference TRBV5-4 and TRBJ1-4, reads ETGVTQSPTHLIKTRGQQVTLRCSSQSGHNTVSWYQQALGQGPQFIFQYYREEENGRGNFPPRFSGLQFPNYSSELNVNALELDDSALYLCASSTDGATNEKLFFGSGTQLSVL.

V and J are TRBV7-2 and TRBJ1-6, with TRBD1 as a possible D gene (6 bases). Germline V CDR1 and CDR2: SGHTA, FQGNSA. This CDR3 comprises 15 residues. V was clipped by 3 bases and J by 12 bases, with 18 bases between them. The CDR3 DNA sequence: TGTGCCAGCAGCTTGGACAGCTTGGACCGCCGACCCCTCCACTTT. Protein sequence: CASSLDSLDRRPLHF.

This clonotype was counted many times. The CDR3 reads CSARTLQNSYNEQFF. The DNA for the CDR3 is TGCAGTGCCCGGACCCTGCAAAACTCCTACAATGAGCAGTTCTTC. The chain joins TRBV20-1 to TRBJ2-1; no clear D gene. CDR1 is DFQATT, CDR2 SNEGSKA, per germline (reference sequence). Deletions cut 6 bases from V and 0 bases from J, with 15 bases between. The CDR3 contains 15 residues.

The chain combines TRBV7-2 with TRBJ1-1; maybe TRBD1 (6 bases). The V gene's germline CDR1 is SGHTA and CDR2 FQGNSA. Trimming removed 6 bases at V and 7 bases at J, with 12 bases between. The CDR3 sequence is 12 residues long. The chain's CDR3 is CASRGGRLEAFF. CDR3 DNA: TGTGCCAGCAGGGGGGGCAGGCTTGAAGCTTTCTTT. Filled out from reference TRBV7-2 and TRBJ1-1, the complete variable domain reads GAGVSQSPSNKVTEKGKDVELRCDPISGHTALYWYRQSLGQGLEFLIYFQGNSAPDKSGLPSDRFSAERTGGSVSTLTIQRTQQEDSAVYLCASRGGRLEAFFGQGTRLTVV.

Notes on this clonotype: Given the absence of the conserved phenylalanine or tryptophan at the CDR3 end, a read error is likely. The V and J genes are TRBV2 and TRBJ1-2; 7 positions match TRBD1. V was clipped by 6 bases and J by 7 bases; unmatched bases: 5. CDR1 is SNHLY, CDR2 FYNNEI, per germline. The CDR3 consists of 12 residues. The CDR3 here is CASRPQGIGYTL. The CDR3 nucleotides are TGTGCCAGCAGACCACAGGGGATTGGCTACACCTTA.

The table lists this clonotype with a few counts. This chain connects TRBV7-2 to TRBJ2-5, with TRBD2 matching 7 bases. With V trimmed by 4 bases and J by 1 base, 9 bases remained unmatched. Germline V gene sequence: CDR1 SGHTA, CDR2 FQGNSA. The CDR3 sequence is 16 residues long. CDR3 sequence (DNA): TGTGCCAGCAGCTCCCTTGGAGCGGGGCTCCAAGAGACCCAGTACTTC. This encodes CASSSLGAGLQETQYF.

The gene calls are TRBV2 and TRBJ2-3, with 7 bases lining up with TRBD1. This CDR3 is 15 amino acids long. Losses at the gene ends were 2 bases for V and 3 bases for J; bases not matched to a gene: 5. From germline, CDR1 is SNHLY and CDR2 FYNNEI. This CDR3 is CASSEFRGQTDTQYF. The CDR3 coding sequence is TGTGCCAGCAGTGAATTTAGGGGACAGACAGATACGCAGTATTTT.

The V gene is TRBV29-1, the J gene TRBJ1-1; D possibly corresponds to TRBD1 (5 bases). V was cut by 3 bases and J by 11 bases, with 16 bases left in between. Looked up from germline, CDR1 is SQVTM and CDR2 is ANQGSEA. The CDR3 is 12 residues long. The CDR3 here is CSVEAPGRKAFF. CDR3 DNA: TGCAGCGTTGAGGCTCCGGGACGGAAGGCTTTCTTT.

On this clonotype itself: Just one base apart from a much larger clone, this may be a read error. This chain uses TRBV29-1 with TRBJ1-2; D unresolved. This CDR3 is 10 amino acids long. Germline V gene sequence: CDR1 SQVTM, CDR2 ANQGSEA. Deletions cut 3 bases from V and 7 bases from J, with 6 bases between. The CDR3 here is CSVEWGGYTF. CDR3 nucleotide sequence: TGCAGCGTTGAGTGGGGTGGCTACACCTTC.

This clonotype has only a few counts. The chain uses TRBV6-5 and TRBJ2-7; unclear D gene. CDR3 length equals 15 residues. Trimming removed 5 bases from V and 4 bases from J, with 18 bases in between. The V gene's germline CDR1 is MNHEY and CDR2 SVGAGI. CDR3 sequence reads: CASSDPGRPGYEQYF. Written as DNA, the CDR3 is TGTGCCAGCAGTGACCCGGGCCGACCCGGGTACGAGCAGTACTTC.

V usage is TRBV6-1 and J usage is TRBJ1-4; 7 bases fit TRBD1. Germline assignment: CDR1 MNHNS and CDR2 SASEGT. With 6 bases clipped from V and 4 bases from J, the junction kept 17 bases outside the gene matches. CDR3 length equals 18 residues. The CDR3 DNA is TGTGCCAGCAGACCCTACCGGGACAGCGACCATTATAATGAAAAACTGTTTTTT. It translates to CASRPYRDSDHYNEKLFF.